This T cell receptor (beta chain) emerged from a study of OX40 agonist ivuxolimab in advanced cancers. For the wider study: Ivuxolimab was a fully human IgG2 agonistic monoclonal antibody targeting the costimulatory receptor OX40 (CD134). Intravenous ivuxolimab was administered to patients every 2 weeks at six dose levels: 0.01, 0.1, 0.3, 1.5, 3 and 10 mg/kg. Of the roughly 51 patients in dose escalation, about 20 had hepatocellular carcinoma, about 15 had melanoma, 9 had renal cell carcinoma and 9 had head and neck cancer. In the dose-escalation cohort, roughly four fifths of patients were male, and the mean age was approximately 60 years, with a range of 23 to 79. Patients were allowed to have had prior anti-PD-1, anti-PD-L1 or anti-CTLA-4 therapy, and 30% to 50% of the dose-escalation patients had previously received checkpoint inhibitors. Partial responses occurred in three dose-escalation patients, of whom one had hepatocellular carcinoma and two had cutaneous melanoma. The point of sequencing TCRbeta in the periphery was to test whether ivuxolimab changed TCR sequence diversity and drove clonal T-cell expansion. The paper reports the monotherapy dose-escalation portion (N of about 52 patients) of the phase I ivuxolimab trial.

As to this clone: Its antigen has not been determined. Per-base qualities were not stored, and no clone one base away is much larger.

What the work shows at the level of the full study, not this receptor alone: Which antigens the clonally expanded peripheral T cells were specific for was not determined. Low levels of normalized T-cell clonal expansion were also seen in some nonresponding patients. After ivuxolimab, CD8+ T cells had more expanded clones than CD4+ T cells on average. Partial responders in the 0.1-3.0 mg/kg groups had among the lowest normalized peripheral clonal expansion, especially among CD8+ T cells. At doses of 0.1 to 3.0 mg/kg, clonal expansion of both CD4+ and CD8+ blood T cells was observed from baseline to week 6.

To sequence the TCRbeta CDR3 region, genomic DNA was isolated from the sorted cells. The immunoSEQ Assay was used for sequencing of TCRbeta CDR3 regions. TCRdb provides this immuneACCESS table in a form limited to in-frame rearrangements. Some clones are lacking; in checked studies, under half of them reflect an unresolved V gene, and why the rest are absent is not known. The sample data list tens of thousands of clones, and about 83% of these were observed just once. The leading ten clones occupy around 1.5% of the sample. The trial excluded patients who had a history of autoimmune disease or who were on systemic immunosuppression. Peripheral blood for TCR sequencing was collected from all dose cohorts at baseline, on cycle 4 day 1, and on cycle 7 day 1. The samples were taken from a phase I, first-in-human, multicenter, open-label dose-escalation trial of ivuxolimab. Adults with locally advanced or metastatic head and neck squamous cell, hepatocellular, melanoma or renal cell carcinoma were enrolled in the trial. Before TCR sequencing, CD4+ and CD8+ T cells were separately sorted from peripheral blood.

This receptor was taken from an adult with an advanced solid tumor such as melanoma, head and neck, liver or kidney cancer. The sample consisted of CD4+ or CD8+ T cells sorted from blood, taken in a trial of the OX40 agonist ivuxolimab.

The nucleotides read TGTGCCAGCAGCGCAACGCTTAATGAAAAACTGTTTTTT. Translated, this gives CASSATLNEKLFF. The chain was built from TRBV6-5 and TRBJ1-4; no confident D gene assignment can be made. The CDR3 runs 13 residues from the cysteine to the phenylalanine. This entry keeps only the CDR3 DNA: 39 bases, framed from base 1. As encoded in the germline V gene, CDR1 is MNHEY while CDR2 is SVGAGI. V drops 6 bases and J drops 4 bases, leaving 9 bases in between.